Following are 2 T cell receptor beta chains from one sample sequenced in a study of T cells after yellow fever vaccination (dated by TCRdb to between 2019 and 2020). The method behind the library was 5' RACE. TCRdb shows the sequencer as Illumina HiSeq 2500. The public reads were reprocessed in TCRdb via fastp at Q25 and MiXCR, keeping in-frame beta chains. Rows merge per CDR3 protein into single entries with the most common DNA and genes. In this sample the table shows some 670,000 distinct CDR3 sequences, over 9% of which occur a single time. Clones ranked in the top ten supply about 16% of the sample. In light of the paper, this sample's treatment or condition label describes: live attenuated yellow fever vaccine strain. This sample comprised PBMCs, obtained on the day of the yellow fever booster vaccination. Every receptor here comes from a man aged 25 to 45 who received the YFV17D yellow fever vaccine.

J is TRBJ2-5 and V is TRBV28, with TRBD1 identical over 7 bases. CDR3 length: 16 amino acids. Looked up from germline, CDR1 is MDHEN and CDR2 is SYDVKM. The V gene end was trimmed by 1 base and the J gene end by 2 bases; junction bases not matched to a gene: 7. The CDR3 DNA reads as TGTGCCAGCAGTTTATCGACAGGGCTCCCACAAGAGACCCAGTACTTC. Protein product: CASSLSTGLPQETQYF.

This clonotype was seen ten or more times. The J gene is TRBJ2-1, the V gene TRBV12-3 or TRBV12-4, with 8 bases fitting TRBD1. The CDR3 spans 14 residues. After removal of 10 bases from V and 10 bases from J, the junction contained 15 bases not matched to a gene. The DNA of the CDR3 is TGTGCCACTGCGGGGACAGGCGACGATGTGGAGCAGTTCTTC. It is translated as CATAGTGDDVEQFF.